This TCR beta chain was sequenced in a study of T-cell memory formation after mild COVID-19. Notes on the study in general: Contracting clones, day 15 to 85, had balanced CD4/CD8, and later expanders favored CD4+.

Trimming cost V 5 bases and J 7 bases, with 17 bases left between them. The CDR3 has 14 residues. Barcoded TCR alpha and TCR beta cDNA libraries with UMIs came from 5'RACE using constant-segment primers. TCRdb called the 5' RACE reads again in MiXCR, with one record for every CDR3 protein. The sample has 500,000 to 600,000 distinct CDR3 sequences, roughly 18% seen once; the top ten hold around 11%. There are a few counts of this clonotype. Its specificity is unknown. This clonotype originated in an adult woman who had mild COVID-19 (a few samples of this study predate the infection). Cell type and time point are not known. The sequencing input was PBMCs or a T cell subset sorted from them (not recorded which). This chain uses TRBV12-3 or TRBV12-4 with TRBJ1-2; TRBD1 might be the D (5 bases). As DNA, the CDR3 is TGTGCCAGCAGTGAGACCTCAGGGATTGGTGGCTACACCTTC. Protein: CASSETSGIGGYTF.